This entry lists 4 T cell receptor beta chains sequenced from one sample in a study of OX40 agonist ivuxolimab in advanced cancers. Data came from immunoSEQ multiplex PCR; TCRdb stores just in-frame clones and leaves some out. Counted here are 45,000 to 70,000 clones, more than 70% occurring once; the ten biggest clones make up just under 7%. Sequenced material: CD4+ or CD8+ T cells sorted from blood, taken in a trial of the OX40 agonist ivuxolimab. The source is an adult with an advanced solid tumor such as melanoma, head and neck, liver or kidney cancer.

This clone is labeled as medium-sized. The genes are TRBV7-9 and TRBJ2-2; 10 bases match TRBD2. V lost 5 bases, J lost 3 bases, and 3 bases stayed unmatched. Per germline, CDR1 SEHNR and CDR2 FQNEAQ (reference sequence). The CDR3 contains 15 residues. The CDR3 DNA follows: TGTGCCAGCAGCCCCGGACTAGCGGACACCGGGGAGCTGTTTTTT. Its translation is CASSPGLADTGELFF.

CDR3 sequence (DNA): TGTGCCAGCAGCTTAACGACCCGGGAGGGCCTGGGAGAGCAGTTCTTC. Protein product: CASSLTTREGLGEQFF. The rearrangement links TRBV7-3 to TRBJ2-1; 8 bases are shared with TRBD2. The CDR3 is 16 amino acids. Trimming removed 0 bases from V and 10 bases from J; junction bases left unmatched: 11. From germline, CDR1 is SGHTA and CDR2 FQGTGA.

The chain joins TRBV7-3 to TRBJ2-1; 8 bases align to TRBD2. Germline CDR1 SGHTA, CDR2 FQGTGA. This CDR3 region has 14 residues. Germline trimming cut 5 bases from V and 4 bases from J; bases unmatched to any gene: 4. CDR3 sequence: CASSTSGLYNEQFF. CDR3 DNA sequence: TGTGCCAGCAGCACTAGCGGACTTTACAATGAGCAGTTCTTC.

V gene TRBV7-2 combines with J gene TRBJ1-1, with a tentative D call TRBD1 (5 bases). V lost 5 bases and J 7 bases, leaving 17 bases between the germline ends. The germline V gene has CDR1 SGHTA and CDR2 FQGNSA. This CDR3 comprises 14 residues. The CDR3 is CASSATGVGGEAFF. The CDR3, as DNA: TGTGCCAGCAGCGCAACCGGGGTCGGGGGTGAAGCTTTCTTT.